This T cell receptor beta chain appears in the sequencing data of a study of OX40 agonist ivuxolimab in advanced cancers. At the level of the study: The patients received ivuxolimab by intravenous route every 2 weeks at 0.01 to 10 mg/kg. Age averaged about 60 years (range about 23 to 85), and around 87% were male.

Turning to this clone: Its antigen is not identified.

The assay was immunoSEQ multiplex PCR, and TCRdb's table has in-frame clones only and misses some. Here the sample spans 63,000 or so clones, around 80% being singletons. Whole-study results and caveats: The investigators did not determine what antigen specificity the expanded peripheral T cells had. Clonal expansion was seen in CD4+ and CD8+ blood T cells by week 6 at 0.1 to 3.0 mg/kg.

The starting material was CD4+ or CD8+ T cells sorted from blood, obtained in a trial of the OX40 agonist ivuxolimab. This TCR was recovered from an adult with an advanced solid tumor such as melanoma, head and neck, liver or kidney cancer.

CDR3 loop: CASSRRQTSSYNSPLHF. DNA for the CDR3: TGTGCCAGTAGTAGGAGACAGACGAGCTCCTATAATTCACCCCTCCACTTT. This chain connects TRBV19 to TRBJ1-6, with D perhaps TRBD1 (5 bases). Germline CDR1 and CDR2: LNHDA and SQIVND (reference sequence). V lost 4 bases and J 0 bases, leaving 13 bases between the germline ends. The CDR3 consists of 17 residues.